This paragraph covers one T cell receptor beta chain sequence. This CDR3 is 14 amino acids long. Germline V gives CDR1 LNHDA, CDR2 SQIVND (reference sequence). V lost 6 bases and J 1 base, leaving 13 bases between the germline ends. Original analysis: Cell counts per sample came from amplifying reference gene primers. The data were produced by immunoSEQ multiplex PCR, yet TCRdb's version contains in-frame clones alone and is incomplete. V and J calls and clone size are copied from that table; D and trimming were computed from the DNA. This sample has tens of thousands of clones, with around 88% found just once. This sample was taken from a study of blood T cell repertoires in COVID-19.

The sequence was collected from a woman aged 80 or older with acute or convalescent COVID-19. The chain combines TRBV19 with TRBJ2-7; the D gene is possibly TRBD1 (5 bases). The sequenced sample consisted of peripheral blood. Written as DNA, the CDR3 is TGTGCCAGTAGGGAAAGGGGCAGATCCTACGAGCAGTACTTC. This sequence encodes CASRERGRSYEQYF.